These T cell receptor beta chains were read from a single sample in a study of T cells after yellow fever vaccination. A single record per CDR3 protein comes from TCRdb applying MiXCR to the 5' RACE reads. This sample has roughly 170,000 distinct CDR3 sequences, with 6.2% found just once. The specimen comprised CD4+ T cells sorted from PBMCs, sampled on the day of the first yellow fever vaccination. The source of these receptors is a man aged 18 to 30 who received the YFV17D yellow fever vaccine. Each CDR3 is given with its conserved first and last residue.

j_call,v_call,cdr3_aa
TRBJ1-3,TRBV11-2,CASSPRQNSGNTIYF
TRBJ2-1,TRBV7-9,CASSLTPANEQFF
TRBJ2-2,TRBV4-3,CASSQAVGRASTGELFF
TRBJ1-5,TRBV12-3/TRBV12-4,CASSLQTGLSNQPQHF
TRBJ2-3,TRBV5-1,CASSPTGQDTDTQYF
TRBJ2-1,TRBV4-2,CASSQLAGGHNEQFF
TRBJ2-3,TRBV5-4,CASSLVGLAGSTDTQYF
TRBJ2-7,TRBV4-3,CASSQDMGRLYEQYF
TRBJ2-2,TRBV4-3,CASTARYFPGDTGELFF
TRBJ2-5,TRBV7-2,CASSSGGWKETQYF
TRBJ2-2,TRBV12-3/TRBV12-4,CASRPDVATGELFF
TRBJ1-1,TRBV5-1,CASSLAVGSIYAEAFF
TRBJ1-1,TRBV3-1,CASSQGTHRDQTEAFF
TRBJ1-2,TRBV7-9,CASSRTGSDSYGYTF
TRBJ2-1,TRBV7-2,CASSLTSGGVQFF
TRBJ2-1,TRBV5-1,CASSLVGDYNEQFF
TRBJ1-1,TRBV13,CASSLVKTEAFF
TRBJ2-7,TRBV7-3,CASSIGAGRYYEQYF
TRBJ2-1,TRBV20-1,CSARAASGGDNEQFF
TRBJ1-2,TRBV2,CASKSGRIANYGYTF
TRBJ1-1,TRBV7-9,CASSLLTGDTEAFF
TRBJ2-1,TRBV12-3/TRBV12-4,CASSLATGGGHNEQFF
TRBJ2-5,TRBV7-2,CASNRGLGQETQYF
TRBJ2-5,TRBV4-3,CASSQDLSRARPQETQYF
TRBJ2-1,TRBV7-9,CATEGLERYNEQFF
TRBJ1-2,TRBV5-1,CASSSGDRALYGYTF
TRBJ2-7,TRBV29-1,CSVAQYYEQYF
TRBJ2-3,TRBV12-3/TRBV12-4,CASSRRTGDTDTQYF
TRBJ2-1,TRBV5-6,CASSPGPAYNEQFF
TRBJ2-7,TRBV7-2,CASSLDSDASSYEQYF
TRBJ2-6,TRBV4-1,CASSQAPFQGANVLTF
TRBJ1-1,TRBV6-5,CASSYSRKNTEAFF
TRBJ1-4,TRBV9,CASTRSGGSSEKLFF
TRBJ2-1,TRBV3-1,CASSQGQLRINEQFF
TRBJ2-1,TRBV11-2,CASSLVVSGGARGEQFF
TRBJ2-1,TRBV20-1,CSASGGYYNEQFF
TRBJ2-4,TRBV7-2,CASSLAPSGDRNIQYF
TRBJ2-3,TRBV5-1,CATSDRGPDTQYF
TRBJ2-1,TRBV30,CAWSPRFDEQFF
TRBJ2-1,TRBV5-1,CASSLHPLRGGPDEQFF
TRBJ2-3,TRBV7-2,CASKSGTTVWQYF
TRBJ2-1,TRBV25-1,CASSQLAGGPTDNEQFF
TRBJ2-3,TRBV18,CASSPLGPGLAESDTQYF
TRBJ1-2,TRBV5-1,CASSLGEQGFYGYTF
TRBJ2-5,TRBV5-1,CASSLDRVETQYF
TRBJ1-2,TRBV5-1,CASSLDDFGRDYGYTF
TRBJ1-5,TRBV7-2,CASSARGYSNQSQHF
TRBJ2-5,TRBV10-3,CAIATAYQETQYF
TRBJ2-5,TRBV7-8,CASLSWRGETQYF
TRBJ2-3,TRBV11-1,CASSRMPHGGAVDTQYF